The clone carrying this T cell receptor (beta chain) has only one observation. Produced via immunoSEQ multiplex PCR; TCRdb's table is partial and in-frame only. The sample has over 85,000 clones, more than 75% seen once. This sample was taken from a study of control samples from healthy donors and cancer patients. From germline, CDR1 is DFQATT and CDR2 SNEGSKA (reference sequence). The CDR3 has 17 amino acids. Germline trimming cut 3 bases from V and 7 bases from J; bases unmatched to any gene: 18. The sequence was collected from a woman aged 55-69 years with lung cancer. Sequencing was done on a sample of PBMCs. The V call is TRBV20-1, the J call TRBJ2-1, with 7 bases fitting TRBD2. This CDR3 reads CSASRLREGHVRNEQFF. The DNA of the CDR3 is TGCAGTGCTAGTCGGCTCAGGGAGGGCCACGTCAGGAATGAGCAGTTCTTC.